A single T cell receptor beta chain is shown here with its context. V was cut by 5 bases and J by 0 bases, with 8 bases left in between. From germline, CDR1 is MNHNS and CDR2 SASEGT. The CDR3 has 13 amino acids. This entry is derived from a study of long-term antiretroviral therapy in people with HIV. The assay, immunoSEQ v3.0, was run at survey level. Researchers set sequencing to target about 40,000-55,000 T-cell genomes per sample. TCRdb's copy holds only in-frame clones and misses some; the assay was immunoSEQ multiplex PCR. The sample contains around 19,000 clones, approximately 80% of which appear only once.

The V gene is TRBV6-1, the J gene TRBJ2-7; D ambiguous. Sequences were derived from unsorted PBMCs, sampled 0.3 years after starting antiretroviral therapy. The receptor was derived from a woman between 50 and 59 years old with HIV. Here the CDR3 DNA reads TGTGCCAGCAGTCTGGATCCCTCCTACGAGCAGTACGTC. It encodes CASSLDPSYEQYV.